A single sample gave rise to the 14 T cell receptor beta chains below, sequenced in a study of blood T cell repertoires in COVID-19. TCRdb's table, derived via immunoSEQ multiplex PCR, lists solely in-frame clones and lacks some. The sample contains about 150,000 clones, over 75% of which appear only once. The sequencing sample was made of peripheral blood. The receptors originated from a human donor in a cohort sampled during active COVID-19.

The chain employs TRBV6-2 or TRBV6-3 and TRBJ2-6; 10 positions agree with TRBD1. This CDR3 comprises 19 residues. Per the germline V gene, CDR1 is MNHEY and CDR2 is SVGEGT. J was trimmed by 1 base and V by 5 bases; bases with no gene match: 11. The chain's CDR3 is CASSTERQGADSGANVLTF. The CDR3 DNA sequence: TGTGCCAGCAGTACGGAGAGACAGGGGGCGGATTCTGGGGCCAACGTCCTGACTTTC.

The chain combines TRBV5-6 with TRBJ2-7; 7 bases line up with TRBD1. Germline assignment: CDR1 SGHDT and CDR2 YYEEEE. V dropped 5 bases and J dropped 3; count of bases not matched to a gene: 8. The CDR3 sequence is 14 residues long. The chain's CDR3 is CASSPRGRLYEQYV. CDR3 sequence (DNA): TGTGCCAGCAGTCCGAGGGGGCGGCTCTACGAGCAGTACGTC.

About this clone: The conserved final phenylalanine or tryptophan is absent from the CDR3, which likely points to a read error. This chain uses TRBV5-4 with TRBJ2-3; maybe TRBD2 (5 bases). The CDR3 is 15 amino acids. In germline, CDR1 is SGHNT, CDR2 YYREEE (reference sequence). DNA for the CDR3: TGTGCCAGCGCCCTCAGCGGTCCACAAACAGAAACGCAGTATTTG. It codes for CASALSGPQTETQYL.

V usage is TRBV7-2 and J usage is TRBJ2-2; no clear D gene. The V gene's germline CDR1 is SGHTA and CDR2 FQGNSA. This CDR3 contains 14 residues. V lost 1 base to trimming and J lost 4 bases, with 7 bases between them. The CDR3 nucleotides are TGTGCCAGCAGCTTAGTGGCAAGCACCGGGGAGCTGTTTTTT. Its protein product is CASSLVASTGELFF.

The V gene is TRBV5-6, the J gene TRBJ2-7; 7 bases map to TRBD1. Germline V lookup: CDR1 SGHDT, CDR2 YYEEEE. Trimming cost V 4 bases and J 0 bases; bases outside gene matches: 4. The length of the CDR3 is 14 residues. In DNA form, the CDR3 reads TGTGCCAGCAGCAGGGACAGATTCTCCTACGAGCAGTACTTC. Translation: CASSRDRFSYEQYF.

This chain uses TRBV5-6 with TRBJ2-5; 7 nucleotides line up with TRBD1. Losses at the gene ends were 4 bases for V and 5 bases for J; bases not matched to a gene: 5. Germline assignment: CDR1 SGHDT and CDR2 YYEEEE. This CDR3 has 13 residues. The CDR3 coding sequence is TGTGCCAGCAGCCTGACAGGGTCGGAGACCCAGTACTTC. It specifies CASSLTGSETQYF.

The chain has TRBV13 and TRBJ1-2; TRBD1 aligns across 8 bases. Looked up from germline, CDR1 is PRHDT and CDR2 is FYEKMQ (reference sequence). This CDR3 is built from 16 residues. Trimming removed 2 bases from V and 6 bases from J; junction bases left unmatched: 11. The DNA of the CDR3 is TGTGCCAGCAGCTTAAGGGGCCGGACAGGGCTTAATGGCTACACCTTC. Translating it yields CASSLRGRTGLNGYTF.

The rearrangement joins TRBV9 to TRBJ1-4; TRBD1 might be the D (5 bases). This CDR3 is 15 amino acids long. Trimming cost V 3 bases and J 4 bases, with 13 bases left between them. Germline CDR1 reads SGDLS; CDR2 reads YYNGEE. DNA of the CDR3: TGTGCCAGCAGCGCCGGACATGCCATTAATGAAAAACTGTTTTTT. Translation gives CASSAGHAINEKLFF.

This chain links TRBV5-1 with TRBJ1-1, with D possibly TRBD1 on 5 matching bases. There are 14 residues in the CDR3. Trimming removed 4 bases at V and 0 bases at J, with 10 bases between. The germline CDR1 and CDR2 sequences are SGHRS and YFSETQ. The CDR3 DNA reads TGCGCCAGCAGCCCGGGGGGGATGAACACTGAAGCTTTCTTT. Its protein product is CASSPGGMNTEAFF.

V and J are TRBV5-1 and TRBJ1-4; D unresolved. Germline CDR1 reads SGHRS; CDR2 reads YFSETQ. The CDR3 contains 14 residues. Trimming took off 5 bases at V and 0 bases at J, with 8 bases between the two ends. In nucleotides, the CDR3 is TGCGCCAGCAGACAGCAGACAACTAATGAAAAACTGTTTTTT. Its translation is CASRQQTTNEKLFF. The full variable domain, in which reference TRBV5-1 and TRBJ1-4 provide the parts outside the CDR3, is KAGVTQTPRYLIKTRGQQVTLSCSPISGHRSVSWYQQTPGQGLQFLFEYFSETQRNKGNFPGRFSGRQFSNSRSEMNVSTLELGDSALYLCASRQQTTNEKLFFGSGTQLSVL.

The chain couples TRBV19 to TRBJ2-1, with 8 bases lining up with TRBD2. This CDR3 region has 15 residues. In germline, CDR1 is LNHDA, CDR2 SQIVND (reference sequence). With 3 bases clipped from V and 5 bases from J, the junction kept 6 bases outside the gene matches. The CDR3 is CASSIGAGAHNEQFF. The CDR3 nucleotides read TGTGCCAGTAGTATCGGAGCGGGAGCCCACAATGAGCAGTTCTTC.

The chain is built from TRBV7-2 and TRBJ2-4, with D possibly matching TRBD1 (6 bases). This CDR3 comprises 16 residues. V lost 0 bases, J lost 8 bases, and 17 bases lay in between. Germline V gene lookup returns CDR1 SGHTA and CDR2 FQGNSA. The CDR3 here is CASSLAQIGGSHIQYF. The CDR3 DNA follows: TGTGCCAGCAGCTTAGCGCAAATAGGGGGATCTCACATTCAGTACTTC.

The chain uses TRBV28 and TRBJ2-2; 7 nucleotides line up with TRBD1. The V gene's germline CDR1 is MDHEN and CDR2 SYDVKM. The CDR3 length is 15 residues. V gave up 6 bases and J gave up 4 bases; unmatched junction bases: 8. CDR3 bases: TGTGCCAGCAGGTCTACAGGGGTTGGCACCGGGGAGCTGTTTTTT. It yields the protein CASRSTGVGTGELFF.

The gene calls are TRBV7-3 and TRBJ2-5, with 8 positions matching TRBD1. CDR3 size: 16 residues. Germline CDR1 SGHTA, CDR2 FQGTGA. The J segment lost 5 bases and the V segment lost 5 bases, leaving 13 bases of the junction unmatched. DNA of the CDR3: TGTGCCAGCAGCCAAAATTCCAGGGGGCCTTGGGAGACCCAGTACTTC. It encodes CASSQNSRGPWETQYF.